The 21 T cell receptor beta chains reported below all come from one sample, sequenced in a study of T cells in Graves' hyperthyroidism and ophthalmopathy. TCR beta CDR3 region amplification was performed from RNA transcripts. With the HTBI primer set, the TCR CDR3 went through a first round of RT-PCR. TCRdb passed the multiplex PCR reads through MiXCR, listing each CDR3 protein once. The table records some 440,000 distinct CDR3 sequences, 15% to 17% of them present only once. Input material: blood. The receptors stem from a woman between 18 and 30 years old with Graves' hyperthyroidism.

This clonotype was detected many times. This sequence joins TRBV20-1 and TRBJ2-3; no clear D. V lost 0 bases and J 0 bases, leaving 16 bases between the germline ends. This CDR3 is built from 17 residues. CDR1 and CDR2 from the germline V gene are DFQATT and SNEGSKA (reference sequence). CDR3 bases: TGCAGTGCTAGAGATTCGGCCAATTTTATGAGCACAGATACGCAGTATTTT. As protein: CSARDSANFMSTDTQYF.

The genes are TRBV12-3 or TRBV12-4 and TRBJ1-5, with 12 bases fitting TRBD1. CDR3 length: 15 residues. The ends lost 6 bases at V and 7 bases at J; junction bases unmatched: 7. CDR3 sequence reads: CASRAGTGGGQPQHF. The CDR3, as DNA: TGTGCCAGCAGGGCGGGGACAGGGGGCGGGCAGCCCCAGCATTTT.

This clonotype was detected many times. Mismatch with germline at one junction end may stem from a read error. The rearrangement links TRBV2 to TRBJ2-5; the D is unclear. This CDR3 has 10 amino acids. CDR1 SNHLY and CDR2 FYNNEI come from the germline V gene. CDR3 residues: CASNPAPKDF. In DNA, the CDR3 is TGTGCCAGCAACCCGGCCCCTAAAGACTTC.

The sample holds a few counts of this clonotype. The chain uses TRBV4-2 and TRBJ2-2, with 10 bases aligning to TRBD2. With V trimmed by 1 base and J by 5 bases, 13 bases remained unmatched. The CDR3 extends over 19 amino acids. The germline V gene encodes CDR1 LGHNA and CDR2 YNFKEQ. The CDR3 region has the DNA TGTGCCAGCAGCCAAGGGACGGGACTAGCGATGACGGGGACCGGGGAGCTGTTTTTT. Protein product: CASSQGTGLAMTGTGELFF.

This clonotype was counted ten times or more. The chain uses TRBV6-5 and TRBJ1-2; D is perhaps TRBD1 (6 bases). V was shortened by 2 bases and J by 4 bases, with 14 bases between the two germline ends. Germline V gene sequence: CDR1 MNHEY, CDR2 SVGAGI. CDR3 length: 15 amino acids. CDR3 sequence: CASSYVGGRTYGYTF. In DNA form, the CDR3 reads TGTGCCAGCAGTTACGTCGGGGGGCGAACCTATGGCTACACCTTC.

This clonotype was detected ten times or more. V gene TRBV27 combines with J gene TRBJ1-1; 7 nucleotides match TRBD1. The germline V gene encodes CDR1 MNHEY and CDR2 SMNVEV (reference sequence). V gave up 6 bases and J gave up 5 bases; unmatched junction bases: 15. This CDR3 is built from 16 residues. The CDR3 nucleotides are TGTGCCAGCAGCCGCTTCCCTGACAGGGTAGGAACTGAAGCTTTCTTT. This gives the protein CASSRFPDRVGTEAFF.

This clonotype was detected many times. The V gene is TRBV20-1, the J gene TRBJ2-3, with a weak D call TRBD1 (5 bases). Germline V gene lookup returns CDR1 DFQATT and CDR2 SNEGSKA (reference sequence). Trimming removed 3 bases at V and 2 bases at J, with 9 bases between. This CDR3 spans 13 amino acids. CDR3 sequence reads: CSASDRPTDTQYF. CDR3 in DNA: TGCAGTGCTAGCGACAGACCCACAGATACGCAGTATTTT.

In its sample, this clonotype was seen many times. The gene calls are TRBV5-1 and TRBJ1-3; D not certain. Germline CDR1 is SGHRS and CDR2 is YFSETQ. Trimming took 0 bases from V and 3 from J, leaving 10 bases between them. CDR3 length equals 15 residues. Written as DNA, the CDR3 is TGCGCCAGCAGCTTGGGAGGGTCCCTTGGAAACACCATATATTTT. Translated, it gives CASSLGGSLGNTIYF.

This clonotype was found a few times. The CDR3 here is CASSLPPGQGSNEQYF. The CDR3 DNA reads TGTGCCAGCAGTTTGCCTCCGGGACAGGGTTCGAACGAGCAGTACTTC. The rearrangement joins TRBV6-1 to TRBJ2-7; 9 bases align to TRBD1. The CDR3 extends over 16 amino acids. The ends lost 5 bases at V and 5 bases at J; junction bases unmatched: 13. Per germline, CDR1 MNHNS and CDR2 SASEGT.

This clonotype was counted ten times or more. The CDR3 here is CASSEPQKNTEAFF. DNA for the CDR3: TGTGCCAGCAGTGAACCGCAGAAGAACACTGAAGCTTTCTTT. J is TRBJ1-1 and V is TRBV2, with unresolved D. The CDR3 spans 14 residues. Trimming left V 2 bases short and J 1 base short, with 8 bases between. Per germline, CDR1 SNHLY and CDR2 FYNNEI.

This clonotype was seen more than once but under ten times. The chain uses TRBV18 and TRBJ1-5; 9 bases fit TRBD1. Germline-derived CDR1 and CDR2 are KGHSH and LQKENI. This CDR3 is 15 amino acids long. V trimming: 5 bases; J trimming: 3 bases; junction bases outside the gene matches: 5. The CDR3 reads CASSANRGLNQPQHF. DNA of the CDR3: TGTGCCAGCTCAGCCAACAGGGGGCTCAATCAGCCCCAGCATTTT.

This clonotype was counted many times. The CDR3 DNA follows: TGTGCCAGCAGCATGACCGCCCGGGACAGGTTCACCCGACTCCCCGGAGATACGCAGTATTTT. Its translation is CASSMTARDRFTRLPGDTQYF. V and J are TRBV6-1 and TRBJ2-3; TRBD1 matches 8 bases. The ends lost 6 bases at V and 5 bases at J; junction bases unmatched: 28. This CDR3 is 21 amino acids long. Germline V CDR1 and CDR2: MNHNS, SASEGT.

The CDR3: CASSDSTGGPDTQYF. CDR3 DNA sequence: TGTGCCAGCAGTGACTCGACGGGGGGGCCAGATACGCAGTATTTT. The chain has TRBV6-4 and TRBJ2-3; 8 bases align to TRBD2. Germline-derived CDR1 and CDR2 are MRHNA and SNTAGT. This CDR3 has 15 residues. V lost 0 bases, J lost 4 bases, and 3 bases stayed unmatched.

The V call is TRBV12-3 or TRBV12-4, the J call TRBJ1-2, with 8 bases matching TRBD1. The CDR3 length is 16 residues. Trimming took 6 bases from V and 2 from J; bases not matched to a gene: 11. CDR3 nucleotide sequence: TGTGCCAGCAGCAAAACAGGGGGACGGGCAAACTATGGCTACACCTTC. As protein: CASSKTGGRANYGYTF.

This clonotype was counted between two and nine times. The chain recombines TRBV19 with TRBJ2-2, with D hard to call. V was pared by 4 bases and J by 1 base, with 10 bases between. Germline V gene sequence: CDR1 LNHDA, CDR2 SQIVND (reference sequence). This CDR3 is built from 15 residues. The CDR3 DNA sequence: TGTGCCAGTAGTAGAAGATTTATGAACACCGGGGAGCTGTTTTTT. The encoded protein is CASSRRFMNTGELFF.

V gene TRBV5-1 combines with J gene TRBJ2-1, with D uncertain. Germline V gives CDR1 SGHRS, CDR2 YFSETQ. This CDR3 comprises 14 residues. The V end was cut by 0 bases, the J end by 8 bases, with 12 bases between. The CDR3 region is CASSLAARIHEQFF. The CDR3 DNA reads as TGCGCCAGCAGCTTGGCGGCTAGAATCCATGAGCAGTTCTTC.

The CDR3 here is CASSYSGRQNNYGYTF. The CDR3 DNA reads TGTGCCAGCAGTTACTCCGGACGGCAAAATAACTATGGCTACACCTTC. The chain employs TRBV6-5 and TRBJ1-2; D is uncertain. V was trimmed by 0 bases and J by 1 base, leaving 12 bases between them. The CDR3 spans 16 residues. The germline CDR1 and CDR2 sequences are MNHEY and SVGAGI.

This clonotype was counted between two and nine times. The chain recombines TRBV12-3 or TRBV12-4 with TRBJ2-2; D possibly corresponds to TRBD1 (5 bases). V lost 6 bases and J lost 9, with 11 bases in between. This CDR3 comprises 12 residues. CDR3 loop: CASRLTERELFF. The DNA for the CDR3 is TGTGCCAGCAGGTTGACAGAGCGGGAGCTGTTTTTT.

This chain uses TRBV9 with TRBJ2-1; the match to TRBD2 covers 7 bases. The CDR3 length is 15 residues. V trimming: 0 bases; J trimming: 5 bases; junction bases outside the gene matches: 5. Germline CDR1 and CDR2: SGDLS and YYNGEE. CDR3 coding DNA: TGTGCCAGCAGCGTAGGTCTAGCGGTCCACAATGAGCAGTTCTTC. Its protein product is CASSVGLAVHNEQFF.

Worth noting for this clonotype: A much larger clone lies a single base off, so this may be a read error. The V and J genes are TRBV19 and TRBJ1-4; no reliable D call. In germline, CDR1 is LNHDA, CDR2 SQIVND (reference sequence). The CDR3 sequence is 15 residues long. In DNA form, the CDR3 reads TGTGCCGGTAGTATAGCGGTGGGCGGAGATGAAAAACTGTTTTTT. This encodes CAGSIAVGGDEKLFF.

This clonotype was detected ten times or more. The J gene is TRBJ2-1, the V gene TRBV10-3; 8 positions match TRBD2. Germline CDR1 ENHRY, CDR2 SYGVKD. The trim removed 11 bases at V and 6 bases at J, leaving 3 bases unmatched. The CDR3 contains 11 residues. The CDR3 reads CAARGGNEQFF. The CDR3 nucleotides are TGTGCCGCCCGGGGGGGCAATGAGCAGTTCTTC.